These T cell receptor beta chains were read from a single sample in a study of identical twins. TCRdb redid the calling of the 5' RACE reads with MiXCR, one entry per CDR3 protein. Here the sample spans 1.5 million to 2 million distinct CDR3 sequences, about 32% being singletons. The specimen was cord blood. Receptor source: a newborn girl in good health. Each CDR3 is given with its conserved first and last residue. D genes are given only for firm matches. Part of the rows lack a size; the others show once, few, many or a class for expanded clones.

TGTGCCAGCAGTTTTGGGGGGCCGGTAGACTCTGGAAACACCATATATTTT,CASSFGGPVDSGNTIYF,TRBJ1-3,-,TRBV12-3/TRBV12-4,-
TGCAGCGTTGTACCTAGCGGGAGAATCAATGTGCAGTTCTTC,CSVVPSGRINVQFF,TRBJ2-1,TRBD2,TRBV29-1,-
TGCAGTGCTAACTTTCATGAGCGCCAAGAGACCCAGTACTTC,CSANFHERQETQYF,TRBJ2-5,-,TRBV20-1,-
TGCAGTGCTAGACAGGGTAGTAATTCCTACGAGCAGTACTTC,CSARQGSNSYEQYF,TRBJ2-7,-,TRBV20-1,-
TGTGCCAGCAGCCCTGACAGGGGATCCTCCTCCTACGAGCGGTACTTC,CASSPDRGSSSYERYF,TRBJ2-7,TRBD1,TRBV12-3/TRBV12-4,-
TGCAGTGCTAGGGGTTTAGTCTACAATGAGCAGTACTTC,CSARGLVYNEQYF,TRBJ2-7,-,TRBV20-1,-
TGTGCCAGCAGCCAAGCCCAGGAGGGGGAGCAGTTCTTC,CASSQAQEGEQFF,TRBJ2-1,-,TRBV4-2,-
TGTGCCAGCGGGACGGGACAGGGAGATCGGTCTAACTATGGCTACACCTTC,CASGTGQGDRSNYGYTF,TRBJ1-2,TRBD1,TRBV12-3/TRBV12-4,-
TGCAGTGCTGGACAGGATGGCTACACCTTC,CSAGQDGYTF,TRBJ1-2,TRBD1,TRBV20-1,-
TGTGCCAGCAGTTTTGGGGGGCGCCTCCTCCACTTT,CASSFGGRLLHF,TRBJ1-6,-,TRBV12-3/TRBV12-4,-
TGTGCCAGTGGCGGGGGAGCCAATCAGCCCCAGCATTTT,CASGGGANQPQHF,TRBJ1-5,-,TRBV28,few
TGCAGTGCTTGGACAGCAACTAATGAAAAACTGTTTTTT,CSAWTATNEKLFF,TRBJ1-4,-,TRBV20-1,-
TGTGCCAGCAGCAAAGGGTCGGGCAGGGAGGATACCGGGGAGCTGTTTTTT,CASSKGSGREDTGELFF,TRBJ2-2,-,TRBV21-1,once
TGTGCCAGCAGTCCCCGCTGGGGGCTCATGAACACTGAAGCTTTCTTT,CASSPRWGLMNTEAFF,TRBJ1-1,-,TRBV12-3/TRBV12-4,once
TGCAGCGTTGAAGGGTTCGCTAGCGGATTCTCCTACAATGAGCAGTACTTC,CSVEGFASGFSYNEQYF,TRBJ2-7,TRBD2,TRBV29-1,-
TGTGCCAGCAGCCAAGTTCGGACAGCAGCCTACGAGCAGTACTTC,CASSQVRTAAYEQYF,TRBJ2-7,-,TRBV4-2,few
TGTGCCAGCAGCTCCATCCGGGACAGGGAGACCAAATATGGCTACACCTTC,CASSSIRDRETKYGYTF,TRBJ1-2,TRBD1,TRBV11-2,few
TGTGCCAGCAGTTACTTCCCACTAGCGGGTGGGATAGATACGCAGTATTTT,CASSYFPLAGGIDTQYF,TRBJ2-3,TRBD2,TRBV6-5,-
TGCAGTGCTCGGAAGTACGAGCAGTACTTC,CSARKYEQYF,TRBJ2-7,-,TRBV20-1,-
TGTGCCAGCAGCTTAGCTAGCGGGAGGGCCTACGAGCAGTACTTC,CASSLASGRAYEQYF,TRBJ2-7,TRBD2,TRBV5-1,many
TGCGCCAGCGGGACAGGGGGCCCCACTAATGAAAAACTGTTTTTT,CASGTGGPTNEKLFF,TRBJ1-4,TRBD1,TRBV5-1,few
TGCAGTGCTAGTGTAGGACAGGTCGGGGTCGGGGAGCTGTTTTTT,CSASVGQVGVGELFF,TRBJ2-2,TRBD1,TRBV20-1,few
TGTGCCAGCAGCCAAGATGGGAGGAGGAACACTGAAGCTTTCTTT,CASSQDGRRNTEAFF,TRBJ1-1,-,TRBV3-1,-
TGCGCCAGCAGCTTGGGGCCAGGGCTCTATAATTCACCCCTCCACTTT,CASSLGPGLYNSPLHF,TRBJ1-6,-,TRBV5-1,once
TGTGCCAGCAGTTACTCGATACGGGTGCGGGAGGGCGGCTACACCTTC,CASSYSIRVREGGYTF,TRBJ1-2,-,TRBV6-6,few
TGCAGTGCTAGCCGGGGGGCAAACAATGAGCAGTACTTC,CSASRGANNEQYF,TRBJ2-5,-,TRBV20-1,-
TGCAGTGCTAGATCACCGAGGGATACGCAGTATTTT,CSARSPRDTQYF,TRBJ2-3,-,TRBV20-1,few
TGTGCCTGCACCATTAGCGGGAGCCCCTCCTACGAGCAGTACTTC,CACTISGSPSYEQYF,TRBJ2-7,TRBD2,TRBV12-3/TRBV12-4,-
TGTGCCAGCAGTTATTTTGACAGGATCTATGGCTACACCTTC,CASSYFDRIYGYTF,TRBJ1-2,-,TRBV6-2/TRBV6-3,few
TGCAGCCTTGCCTTCGAGCAGTACTTC,CSLAFEQYF,TRBJ2-7,-,TRBV29-1,-
TGTGCCAGCAGTCGTAGCGGGAGTGGGACCTACGAGCAGTACTTC,CASSRSGSGTYEQYF,TRBJ2-7,TRBD2,TRBV28,-
TGCAGTGCTACCACAGGAAATACGCAGTATTTT,CSATTGNTQYF,TRBJ2-3,-,TRBV20-1,-
TGTGCCAGCAGCCGCAGGGCGCGGTACGAGCAGTACTTC,CASSRRARYEQYF,TRBJ2-7,-,TRBV11-1,-
TGTGCCAGCAGTTTCAAGCGTCAATCCTACAATGAGCAGTACTTC,CASSFKRQSYNEQYF,TRBJ2-5,-,TRBV12-3/TRBV12-4,-
TGTGCCAGCACCTACTCCGGGACAGGGGACAATGAGCAGTTCTTC,CASTYSGTGDNEQFF,TRBJ2-1,TRBD1,TRBV3-1,many
TGCGCCAGCAGCTTGAATCGGTTCGAGCAGTACTTC,CASSLNRFEQYF,TRBJ2-7,-,TRBV5-1,few
TGTGCCAGCATCCAAATACAGGGGACTGAAGCTTTCTTT,CASIQIQGTEAFF,TRBJ1-1,TRBD1,TRBV6-6,-
TGTGCCAGCAGTATTATCAGGGAGCGCGACGAGCAGTACTTC,CASSIIRERDEQYF,TRBJ2-7,-,TRBV28,-
TGCAGTGCTAGTGGGACTAGCGGGGGCAATGAGCAGTTCTTC,CSASGTSGGNEQFF,TRBJ2-1,TRBD2,TRBV20-1,few
TGTGCCAGCAGTTTCAAGGACGAGCAGTTCTTC,CASSFKDEQFF,TRBJ2-1,-,TRBV28,-
TGTGCCAGCAGCTTAGTTAGCGGGCGCTACAATGAGCAGTTCTTC,CASSLVSGRYNEQFF,TRBJ2-1,TRBD2,TRBV7-8,-
TGCGCCAGCAGCCAAGATCGGGGACCTCAATATGGCTACACCTTC,CASSQDRGPQYGYTF,TRBJ1-2,-,TRBV4-1,-
TGTGCCAGCAGCCTCATATTAGCGGGGGTGGATGAGCAGTTCTTC,CASSLILAGVDEQFF,TRBJ2-1,TRBD2,TRBV11-2,-
TGTGCCAGCAGCCAGCAGACAGGGAGAGATGGCTACACCTTC,CASSQQTGRDGYTF,TRBJ1-2,TRBD1,TRBV3-1,-
TGTGCCAGCAGTTCAGAACAGGGCCCCCCCTACAATGAGCAGTTCTTC,CASSSEQGPPYNEQFF,TRBJ2-1,-,TRBV27,-
TGCAGTGCTAGAGAACAGGGTACTGACTATGGCTACACCTTC,CSAREQGTDYGYTF,TRBJ1-2,-,TRBV20-1,-
TGTGCCAGCAGGCAGGCAACCAGCACTGAAGCTTTCTTT,CASRQATSTEAFF,TRBJ1-1,-,TRBV6-5,-
TGCAGTGCTAGGGCCATAGCGGGGATACCCAAAAACATTCAGTACTTC,CSARAIAGIPKNIQYF,TRBJ2-4,TRBD2,TRBV20-1,-
TGCAGTGCGAGCCGTACGGGGGTGGCCGGGGAGCTGTTTTTT,CSASRTGVAGELFF,TRBJ2-2,-,TRBV20-1,-